The sequence of this T cell receptor (beta chain) was determined in a study of regulatory T cells in long-lasting Graves disease (dated by TCRdb to about 2021). In the study overall: Antithyroid drugs had been taken for less than 3 months by newly diagnosed Graves' disease patients. Patients with persistent Graves' disease were compared with patients with newly diagnosed Graves' disease using TCR sequencing and RNA sequencing of peripheral blood. The study was registered as a clinical trial and conducted in China. A total of roughly 35 samples were covered by TCR sequencing, comprising 13 persistent and around 20 newly diagnosed Graves' disease patients.

Libraries were built with multiplex PCR. For sequencing, an Illumina HiSeq 4000 was employed. iRepertoire HTBI primers and Arm-PCR amplification of CDR3 regions were used to construct TCR beta libraries. Before sequencing, the PCR products went through gel purification. On the study's bioinformatics: Gene usage analysis of CDR3 amino acid clonotypes used the 50 to 70 TRBV and 12 to 15 TRBJ segments found across samples. Filtered high-quality paired reads were merged into contigs using COPE and FqMerger. BLAST was used to align contigs to IMGT TRBV, TRBD and TRBJ reference genes, with CDR3 defined following IMGT. Any clonotype with a frequency above 0.1% was classified as a highly expanded clone. Shannon entropy served as the measure of repertoire diversity, while the Gini coefficient captured V-J evenness. A clonotype found in more than one individual was treated as public. In-frame beta chains were kept once TCRdb had trimmed the public reads at Q25 with fastp and called clones with MiXCR. Rows matching on CDR3 protein sequence are summarized as one entry with the most common DNA and genes. TCRdb's processing, not the study's, gives the V and J calls here. Present in this sample are 200,000 to 250,000 distinct CDR3 sequences, around 20% of which were seen just once. The ten largest clones capture approximately 15% of the sample.

The time point label of this sample denotes: newly diagnosed GD, antithyroid drugs for less than 3 months. For both TCR sequencing and RNA sequencing, RNA was extracted from PBMCs in TRIzol. The diagnosis of Graves' disease was made according to American Thyroid Association guidelines. The patients came from an endocrinology department in Xi'an, China. Each patient gave 7.5 to 10 milliliters of peripheral blood, collected in an EDTA anticoagulant tube. Ficoll Paque Plus density gradient separation was used to isolate PBMCs, and no further T cell sorting was performed. An Agilent 2100 Bioanalyzer and agarose gel were used to check RNA quality, and a NanoDrop 2000 was used to measure RNA concentration. This clonotype has at least ten counts. Its antigen remains unidentified. No per-base quality is available; no much larger clone lies one base away. The full study reports these points: Sequencing and analysis were limited to the TCR beta chain. Persistent Graves' disease patients showed lower TCR Shannon entropy and fewer highly expanded clones than newly diagnosed patients, suggesting clonal expansion. TRBV28, TRBJ1-2 and TRBJ2-5 were preferentially used in persistent disease, while TRBV20-1 and TRBJ2-1 were favored in newly diagnosed disease. Persistent patients shared more public clonotypes among themselves (around 2,800) than newly diagnosed patients did (more than 950). The small sample size was acknowledged by the authors as a limitation that may reduce accuracy. Only peripheral blood was studied, because thyroid tissue, the primary lesion, was inaccessible.

CDR1 is given as MDHEN and CDR2 as SYDVKM, both from the germline V gene. Germline trimming amounts to 6 bases on V and 4 bases on J, with 5 as the count of junction bases outside the gene matches. Counted from cysteine to phenylalanine, this CDR3 has 15 amino acids. Here the CDR3 DNA is all that survives: 45 bases in frame from base 1. In this chain, TRBV28 is recombined with TRBJ1-5; TRBD1 aligns with 11 central bases. The source is a female donor with Graves disease. This material consisted of peripheral blood mononuclear cells (PBMCs), taken at new diagnosis, from a patient treated with antithyroid drugs. The CDR3 here reads CASSPDRGPNQPQHF. The nucleotide sequence is given as TGTGCCAGCAGCCCGGACAGGGGGCCAAATCAGCCCCAGCATTTT.